This T cell receptor beta chain was identified during a study of Ad26.COV2.S vaccination and SARS-CoV-2 variants. Study-wide results and caveats: Reported findings describe substantial breadth in spike-specific CD8+ and CD4+ T cell responses following vaccination. People who got the vaccine or the placebo had similar non-spike TCR breadth.

Note on this clone: The antigen remains undetermined.

Method: immunoSEQ multiplex PCR; TCRdb's copy keeps in-frame clones and lacks some. The sample includes some 450,000 clones, 90% of them seen just once. Specified treatment: roughly 19 received Ad26.COV2.S at low or high dose, single or two shots; about 5 received placebo; per-sample allocation not given. Sampling took place 63 days after the first vaccine or placebo injection. The specimen was peripheral blood, collected in a trial of Ad26.COV2.S vaccine versus placebo. This receptor was obtained from a person aged 18-60 years who received the Ad26.COV2.S COVID-19 vaccine or a placebo.

The CDR3 spells CASSHIRDPPNTGELFF. The CDR3 coding sequence is TGTGCCAGCAGCCACATCCGGGACCCCCCGAACACCGGGGAGCTGTTTTTT. V is TRBV3-1 (or the pseudogene TRBV3-2) and J is TRBJ2-2; D could derive from TRBD1 or TRBD2 (5 bases each). With 3 bases removed from V and 0 bases from J, the gap between germline ends came to 14 bases. The CDR3 totals 17 residues. Germline V gives CDR1 LGHDT, CDR2 YNNKEL (reference sequence).